The T cell receptor (beta chain) described here comes from a study of T-cell reconstitution after alpha-beta-depleted transplantation in children. Study results and caveats: Where alpha-beta T cells came from about two months after transplant was reportedly several hundred expanded graft clones.

Trimming at V came to 5 bases and at J to 2 bases, leaving 3 bases not matched to a gene. The CDR3 is made up of 14 amino acids. Germline V gives CDR1 PRHDT, CDR2 FYEKMQ (reference sequence). The TCRbeta library incorporated unique molecular identifiers. TCRdb processed the PCR reads anew with MiXCR; each CDR3 protein has one entry. This repertoire shows just under 150,000 distinct CDR3 sequences, roughly 9% found once; its top ten account for 15% to 20%. Regarding this clonotype: What it recognizes is unknown.

Sequences were derived from PBMCs, mostly from graft donor cells, sampled 180 days after TCRalphabeta/CD19-depleted stem cell transplant. The sequence came from a female patient aged 2-9 years who had a stem cell transplant for congenital amegakaryocytic thrombocytopenia, so the T cells may come from the graft donor. The chain couples TRBV13 to TRBJ1-5; TRBD1 aligns across 7 bases. The CDR3 coding sequence is TGTGCCAGCAGCCACAGGGGTGGCAATCAGCCCCAGCATTTT. Residues: CASSHRGGNQPQHF.